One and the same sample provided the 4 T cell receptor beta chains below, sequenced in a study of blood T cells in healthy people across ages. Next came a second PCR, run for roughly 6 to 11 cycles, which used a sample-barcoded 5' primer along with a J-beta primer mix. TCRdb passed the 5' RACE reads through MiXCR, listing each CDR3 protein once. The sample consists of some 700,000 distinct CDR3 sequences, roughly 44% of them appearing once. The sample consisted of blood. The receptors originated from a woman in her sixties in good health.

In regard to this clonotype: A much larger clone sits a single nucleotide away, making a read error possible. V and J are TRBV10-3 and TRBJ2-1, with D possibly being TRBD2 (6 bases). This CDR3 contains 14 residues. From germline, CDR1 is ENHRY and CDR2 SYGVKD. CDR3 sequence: CAIGEGPGDYEQFF. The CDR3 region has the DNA TGTGCCATCGGTGAGGGTCCGGGAGACTATGAGCAGTTCTTC.

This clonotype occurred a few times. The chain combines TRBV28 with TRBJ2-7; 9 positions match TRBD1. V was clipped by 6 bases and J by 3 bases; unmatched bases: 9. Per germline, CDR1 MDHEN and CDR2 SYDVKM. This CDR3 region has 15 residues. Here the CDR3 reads CASRTGGATFYEQYF. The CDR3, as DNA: TGTGCCAGCAGGACAGGGGGTGCCACATTCTACGAGCAGTACTTC.

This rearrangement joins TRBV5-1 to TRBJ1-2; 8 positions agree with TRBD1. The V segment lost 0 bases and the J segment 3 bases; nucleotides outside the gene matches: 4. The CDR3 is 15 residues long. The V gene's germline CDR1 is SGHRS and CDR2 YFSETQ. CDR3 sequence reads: CASSLVTGGDYGYTF. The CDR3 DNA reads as TGCGCCAGCAGCTTGGTAACAGGGGGAGACTATGGCTACACCTTC.

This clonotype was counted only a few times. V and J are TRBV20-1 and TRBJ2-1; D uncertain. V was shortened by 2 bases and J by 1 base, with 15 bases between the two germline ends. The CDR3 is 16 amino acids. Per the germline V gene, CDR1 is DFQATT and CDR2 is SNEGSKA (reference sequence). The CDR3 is CSARKDVLRSYNEQFF. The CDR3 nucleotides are TGCAGTGCTAGAAAGGACGTGTTGAGGTCCTACAATGAGCAGTTCTTC.